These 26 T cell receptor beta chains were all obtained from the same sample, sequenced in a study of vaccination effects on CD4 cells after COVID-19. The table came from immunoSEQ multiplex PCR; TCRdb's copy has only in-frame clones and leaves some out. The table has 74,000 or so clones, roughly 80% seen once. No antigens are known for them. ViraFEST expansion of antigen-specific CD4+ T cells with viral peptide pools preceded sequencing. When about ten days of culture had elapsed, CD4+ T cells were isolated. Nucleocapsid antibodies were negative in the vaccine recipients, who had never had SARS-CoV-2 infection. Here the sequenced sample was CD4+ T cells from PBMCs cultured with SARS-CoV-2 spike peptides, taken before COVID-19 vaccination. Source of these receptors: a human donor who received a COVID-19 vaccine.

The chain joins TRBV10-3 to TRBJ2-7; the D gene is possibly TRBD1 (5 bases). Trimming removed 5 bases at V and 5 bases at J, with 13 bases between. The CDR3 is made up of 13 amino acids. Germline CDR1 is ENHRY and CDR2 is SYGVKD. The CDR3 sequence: CAISRLQGDEQYV. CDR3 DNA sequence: TGTGCCATCAGTAGACTGCAAGGGGACGAGCAGTACGTC.

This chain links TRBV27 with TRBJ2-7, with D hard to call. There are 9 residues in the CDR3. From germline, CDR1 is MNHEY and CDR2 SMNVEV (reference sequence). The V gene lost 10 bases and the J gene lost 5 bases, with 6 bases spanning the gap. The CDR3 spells CATRNEQYV. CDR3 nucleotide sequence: TGTGCCACTAGGAACGAGCAGTACGTC.

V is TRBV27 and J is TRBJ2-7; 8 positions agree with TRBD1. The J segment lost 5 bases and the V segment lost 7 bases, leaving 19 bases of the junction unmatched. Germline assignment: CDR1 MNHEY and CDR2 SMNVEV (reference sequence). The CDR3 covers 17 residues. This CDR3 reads CASIPGQGEDGSNEQYV. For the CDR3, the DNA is TGTGCCAGCATCCCAGGACAGGGCGAGGATGGGAGTAACGAGCAGTACGTC.

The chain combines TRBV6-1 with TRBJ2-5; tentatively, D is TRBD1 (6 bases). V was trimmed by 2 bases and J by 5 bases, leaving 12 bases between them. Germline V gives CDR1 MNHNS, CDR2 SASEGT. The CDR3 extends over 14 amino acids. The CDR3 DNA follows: TGTGCCAGCAGTGAACAAACAGGGTGGGAGACCCAGTACTTC. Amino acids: CASSEQTGWETQYF.

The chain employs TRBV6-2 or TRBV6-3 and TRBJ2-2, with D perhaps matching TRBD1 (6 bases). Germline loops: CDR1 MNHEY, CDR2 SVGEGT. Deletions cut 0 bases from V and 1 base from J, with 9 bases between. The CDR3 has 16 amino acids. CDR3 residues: CASSYSGQMNTGELFF. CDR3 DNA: TGTGCCAGCAGTTACTCCGGACAGATGAACACCGGGGAGCTGTTTTTT.

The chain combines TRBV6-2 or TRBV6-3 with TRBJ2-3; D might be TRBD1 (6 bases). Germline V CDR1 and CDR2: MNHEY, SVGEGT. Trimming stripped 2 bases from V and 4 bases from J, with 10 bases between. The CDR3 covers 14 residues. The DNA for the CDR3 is TGTGCCAGCAGTTACGGGGGCCCCCCAGATACGCAGTATTTT. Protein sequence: CASSYGGPPDTQYF.

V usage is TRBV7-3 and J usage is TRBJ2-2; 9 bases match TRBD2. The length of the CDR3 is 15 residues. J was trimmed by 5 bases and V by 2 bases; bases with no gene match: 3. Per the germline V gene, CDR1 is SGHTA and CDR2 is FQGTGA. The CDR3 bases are TGTGCCAGCAGCTTATCGAGCGGGGGGACCGGGGAGCTGTTTTTT. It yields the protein CASSLSSGGTGELFF.

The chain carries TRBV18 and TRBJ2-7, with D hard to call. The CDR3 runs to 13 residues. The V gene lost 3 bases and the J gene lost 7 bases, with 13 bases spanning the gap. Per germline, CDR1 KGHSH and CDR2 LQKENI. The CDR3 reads CASSPVSLGEQYV. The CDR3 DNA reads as TGTGCCAGCTCACCTGTCTCCCTCGGAGAGCAGTACGTC.

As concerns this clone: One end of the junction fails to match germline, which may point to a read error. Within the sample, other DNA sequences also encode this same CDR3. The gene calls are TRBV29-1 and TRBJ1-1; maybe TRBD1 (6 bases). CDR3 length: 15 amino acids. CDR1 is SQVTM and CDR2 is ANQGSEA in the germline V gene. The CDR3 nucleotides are TGTAGCGTTGCGGGGGGCAGGGGAACGAACACTGAAGCTTTCTTT. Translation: CSVAGGRGTNTEAFF.

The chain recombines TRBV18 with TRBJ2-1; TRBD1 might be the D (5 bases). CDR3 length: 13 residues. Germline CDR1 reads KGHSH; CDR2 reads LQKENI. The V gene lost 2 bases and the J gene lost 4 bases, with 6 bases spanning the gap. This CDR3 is CASSPGAYNEQFF. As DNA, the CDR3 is TGTGCCAGCTCACCAGGGGCATACAATGAGCAGTTCTTC.

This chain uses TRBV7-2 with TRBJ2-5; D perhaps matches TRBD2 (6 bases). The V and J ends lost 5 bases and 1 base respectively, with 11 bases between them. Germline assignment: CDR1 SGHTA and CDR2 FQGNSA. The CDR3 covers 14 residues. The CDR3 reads CASSPPGVQETQYF. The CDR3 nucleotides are TGTGCCAGCAGCCCTCCGGGGGTCCAAGAGACCCAGTACTTC.

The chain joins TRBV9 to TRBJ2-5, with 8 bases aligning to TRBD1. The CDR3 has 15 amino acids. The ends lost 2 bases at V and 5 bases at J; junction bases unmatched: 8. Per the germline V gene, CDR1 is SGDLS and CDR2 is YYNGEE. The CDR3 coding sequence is TGTGCCAGCAGCGTCGGACAGGGTGAAGTGGAGACCCAGTACTTC. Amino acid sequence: CASSVGQGEVETQYF.

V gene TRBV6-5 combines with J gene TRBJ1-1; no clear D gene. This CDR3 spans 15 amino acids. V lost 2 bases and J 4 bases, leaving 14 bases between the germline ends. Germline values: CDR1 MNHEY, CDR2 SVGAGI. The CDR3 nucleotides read TGTGCCAGCAGTTACCGGGCCACTGAGGGCACTGAAGCTTTCTTT. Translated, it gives CASSYRATEGTEAFF.

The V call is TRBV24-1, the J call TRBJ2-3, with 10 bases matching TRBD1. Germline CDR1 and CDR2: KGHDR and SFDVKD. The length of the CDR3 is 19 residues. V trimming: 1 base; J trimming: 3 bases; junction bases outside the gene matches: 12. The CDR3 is CATSDFLTGGGRLTDTQYF. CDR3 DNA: TGTGCCACCAGTGATTTTCTGACAGGGGGCGGGAGGTTGACAGATACGCAGTATTTT.

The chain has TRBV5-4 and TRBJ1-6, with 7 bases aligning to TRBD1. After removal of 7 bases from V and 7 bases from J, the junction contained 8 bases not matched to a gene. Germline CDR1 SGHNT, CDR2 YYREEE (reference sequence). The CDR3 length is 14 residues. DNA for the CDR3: TGTGCCAGCCGGCCGGGACAGATAAATTCACCCCTCCACTTT. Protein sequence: CASRPGQINSPLHF.

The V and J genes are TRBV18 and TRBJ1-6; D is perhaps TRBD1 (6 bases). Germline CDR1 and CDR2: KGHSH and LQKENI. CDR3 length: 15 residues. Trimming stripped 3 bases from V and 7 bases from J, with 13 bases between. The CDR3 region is CASSPRDISNSPLHF. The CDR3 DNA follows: TGTGCCAGCTCACCCCGGGACATTTCCAATTCACCCCTCCACTTT.

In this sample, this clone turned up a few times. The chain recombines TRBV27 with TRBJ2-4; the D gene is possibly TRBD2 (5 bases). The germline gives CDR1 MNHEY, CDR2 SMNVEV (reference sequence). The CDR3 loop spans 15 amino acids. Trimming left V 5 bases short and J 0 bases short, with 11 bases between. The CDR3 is CASSPRTLAKNIQYF. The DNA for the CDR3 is TGTGCCAGCAGTCCCCGGACTCTAGCCAAAAACATTCAGTACTTC.

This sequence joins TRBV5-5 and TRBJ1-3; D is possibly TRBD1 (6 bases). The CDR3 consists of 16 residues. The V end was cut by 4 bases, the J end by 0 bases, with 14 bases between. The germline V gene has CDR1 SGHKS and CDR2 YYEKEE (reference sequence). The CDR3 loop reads CASSQPTGGSGNTIYF. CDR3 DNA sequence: TGTGCCAGCAGCCAACCGACAGGCGGCTCTGGAAACACCATATATTTT.

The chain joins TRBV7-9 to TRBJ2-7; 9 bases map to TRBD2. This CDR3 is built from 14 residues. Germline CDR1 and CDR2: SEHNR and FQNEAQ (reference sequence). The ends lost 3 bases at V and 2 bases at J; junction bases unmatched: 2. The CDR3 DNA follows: TGTGCCAGCAGCTTGGAGCGGGGGGCCTACGAGCAGTACGTC. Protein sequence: CASSLERGAYEQYV.

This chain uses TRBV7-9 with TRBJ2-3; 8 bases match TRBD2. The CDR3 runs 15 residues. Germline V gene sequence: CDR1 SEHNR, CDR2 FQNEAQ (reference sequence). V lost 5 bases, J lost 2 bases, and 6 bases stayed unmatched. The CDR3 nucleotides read TGTGCCAGCAGCCGGGAGCGGGGGACCACAGATACGCAGTATTTT. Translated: CASSRERGTTDTQYF.

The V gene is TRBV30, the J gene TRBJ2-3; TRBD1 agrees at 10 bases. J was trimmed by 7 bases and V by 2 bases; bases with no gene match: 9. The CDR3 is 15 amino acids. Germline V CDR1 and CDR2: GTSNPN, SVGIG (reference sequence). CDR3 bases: TGTGCCTGGAGTAAGACAGGGGGCGCAAAAAATACGCAGTATTTT. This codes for CAWSKTGGAKNTQYF.

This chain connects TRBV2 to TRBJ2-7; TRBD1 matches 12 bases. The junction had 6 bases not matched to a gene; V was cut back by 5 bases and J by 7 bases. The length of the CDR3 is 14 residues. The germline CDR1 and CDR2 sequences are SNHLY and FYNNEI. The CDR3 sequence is CASSQGTGGAEQYV. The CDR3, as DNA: TGTGCCAGCAGTCAAGGGACAGGGGGCGCTGAGCAGTACGTC.

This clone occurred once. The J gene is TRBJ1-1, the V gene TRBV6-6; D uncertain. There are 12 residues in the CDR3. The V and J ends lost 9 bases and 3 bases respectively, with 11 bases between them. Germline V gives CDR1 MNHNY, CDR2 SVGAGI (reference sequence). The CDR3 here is CASTLGYTEAFF. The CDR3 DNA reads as TGTGCCAGTACTCTGGGGTACACTGAAGCTTTCTTT.

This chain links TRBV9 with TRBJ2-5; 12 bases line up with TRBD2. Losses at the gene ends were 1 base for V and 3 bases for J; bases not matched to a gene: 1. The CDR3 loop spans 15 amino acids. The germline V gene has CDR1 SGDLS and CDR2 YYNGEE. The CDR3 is CASSVRTSGEETQYF. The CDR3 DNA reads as TGTGCCAGCAGCGTACGGACTAGCGGGGAAGAGACCCAGTACTTC.

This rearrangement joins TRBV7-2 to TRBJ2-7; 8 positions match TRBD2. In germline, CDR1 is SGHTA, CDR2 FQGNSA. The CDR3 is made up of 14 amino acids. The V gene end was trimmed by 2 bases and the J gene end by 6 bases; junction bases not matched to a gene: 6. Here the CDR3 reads CASSLSSGVGEQYV. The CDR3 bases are TGTGCCAGCAGCTTAAGTAGCGGGGTAGGCGAGCAGTACGTC.

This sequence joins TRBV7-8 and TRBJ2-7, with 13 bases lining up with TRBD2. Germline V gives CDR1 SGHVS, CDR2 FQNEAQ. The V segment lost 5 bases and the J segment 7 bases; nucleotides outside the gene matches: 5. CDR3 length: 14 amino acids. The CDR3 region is CASSRGLAGVEQYV. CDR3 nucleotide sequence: TGTGCCAGCAGCCGTGGACTAGCGGGGGTAGAGCAGTACGTC.